The clone carrying this TCR beta chain appeared a single time. What it binds is not known. This sample is drawn from a study of CD8 T cells in Susac syndrome. Whole-study findings and limits: Regarding the TCR sequencing and HLA analysis, the study admitted that a relatively small number of individuals were involved.

The CDR3 is 15 residues long. Trimming removed 2 bases from V and 3 bases from J, with 14 bases in between. Germline CDR1 MNHNS, CDR2 SASEGT. The multiple sclerosis controls were treatment-naive patients with relapsing-remitting disease that was stable or active. The CD8+ and CD4+ T cells were negatively isolated, with the TEMRA cells enriched by FACS. Reverse transcription of roughly 0.5 to 1 ug RNA was carried out with random hexamers. TCR beta CDR3 was amplified by immunoSEQ multiplex PCR. This amplification extended across 54 Vbeta and 13 Jbeta segments. Via MiXCR, TCRdb re-called the immunoSEQ multiplex PCR reads, giving one row per CDR3 protein. The repertoire holds tens of thousands of distinct CDR3 sequences, with approximately 96% as singletons.

The origin of this receptor is a human donor with multiple sclerosis. This chain joins TRBV6-1 and TRBJ2-7; D unresolved. The sequenced material came from CD4+ T cells from PBMCs. The DNA of the CDR3 is TGTGCCAGCAGTGAACTAACTGGAGCTTACTACGAGCAGTACTTC. It translates to CASSELTGAYYEQYF.